The T cell receptor (beta chain) described here comes from a study of blood T cell repertoires in COVID-19. About the research overall: Acute and convalescent COVID-19 specimens originated in the United States, Italy and Spain. Sources were T cells, B-cell-depleted T cells, or PBMCs; the material itself was cDNA or gDNA.

The CDR3 spans 14 residues. Germline CDR1 and CDR2: MNHNY and SVGAGI (reference sequence). Deletions cut 0 bases from V and 2 bases from J, with 7 bases between. Generated by immunoSEQ multiplex PCR, the TCRdb table keeps only in-frame clones and is missing some. The data hold approximately 120,000 clones, with 84% observed a single time. The chain is built from TRBV6-6 and TRBJ2-5; D is possibly TRBD1 (6 bases). Sequenced sample: peripheral blood. This clonotype was obtained from an elderly woman with active or convalescent COVID-19. The CDR3 protein is CASSYSDRQETQYF. The CDR3 DNA sequence: TGTGCCAGCAGTTACTCGGACAGACAAGAGACCCAGTACTTC.